A selection of T cell receptor beta chains follows, all from one sample in a study of T-cell memory formation after mild COVID-19. TCRdb ran MiXCR on the 5' RACE reads and lists one entry per CDR3 protein. The table has over 120,000 distinct CDR3 sequences, less than 20% seen once. Specimen: PBMCs or a T cell subset sorted from them (not recorded which). The receptors originated from an adult woman who had mild COVID-19 (a few samples of this study predate the infection). Cell type and time point are not known. Both conserved end residues are part of each CDR3. D genes are given only for firm matches. Size values are once, few and many counts, or a class for expanded clones, and some rows have none.

j_call,v_call,clone_size,d_call,cdr3_aa,cdr3_nt
TRBJ2-5,TRBV6-6,-,-,CASSPDMVETQYF,TGTGCCAGCAGTCCGGACATGGTAGAGACCCAGTACTTC
TRBJ1-1,TRBV5-1,few,-,CASSPGNLNTEAFF,TGCGCCAGCAGCCCGGGAAACCTGAACACTGAAGCTTTCTTT
TRBJ1-2,TRBV29-1,few,-,CSAGRLIGDGYTF,TGCAGCGCTGGACGACTGATTGGGGATGGCTACACCTTC
TRBJ2-7,TRBV20-1,few,TRBD1,CSVFIRDRSYEQYF,TGCAGTGTTTTTATCCGGGACAGGAGCTACGAGCAGTACTTC
TRBJ2-2,TRBV5-1,few,-,CASSVRSGPTGELFF,TGCGCCAGCAGCGTGAGAAGTGGACCGACCGGGGAGCTGTTTTTT
TRBJ2-1,TRBV5-1,-,-,CASSFNPLAWEQFF,TGCGCCAGCAGCTTTAACCCGCTAGCTTGGGAGCAGTTCTTC
TRBJ1-1,TRBV12-3/TRBV12-4,-,-,CASGETLRAFF,TGTGCCAGCGGGGAGACTCTGCGAGCTTTCTTT
TRBJ2-7,TRBV19,few,TRBD1,CASSYSSGTGAYEQYF,TGTGCCAGTAGTTACTCCTCCGGGACAGGGGCCTACGAGCAGTACTTC
TRBJ2-2,TRBV10-3,-,-,CAISESRLANTGELFF,TGTGCCATCAGTGAGTCTCGACTGGCGAACACCGGGGAGCTGTTTTTT
TRBJ2-3,TRBV7-2,few,TRBD2,CASSPGRAVTQYF,TGTGCCAGCAGCCCGGGGAGGGCGGTTACGCAGTATTTT
TRBJ2-2,TRBV6-5,once,-,CASISPNTGELFF,TGTGCCAGCATATCTCCGAACACCGGGGAGCTGTTTTTT
TRBJ2-2,TRBV20-1,-,TRBD2,CSARGTSGPTGELFF,TGCAGTGCTAGGGGGACTAGCGGACCCACCGGGGAGCTGTTTTTT
TRBJ2-3,TRBV5-1,-,TRBD2,CASRSPLAGNTDTQYF,TGCGCCAGCAGATCGCCCCTAGCGGGGAACACAGATACGCAGTATTTT
TRBJ2-3,TRBV24-1,few,TRBD2,CATSDPSSGRVMYF,TGTGCCACCAGTGATCCCTCTAGCGGGAGAGTAATGTATTTT
TRBJ2-5,TRBV7-7,-,TRBD2,CASGGGGARGETQYF,TGTGCTAGCGGAGGCGGGGGGGCACGGGGCGAGACCCAGTACTTC
TRBJ2-3,TRBV7-2,few,TRBD2,CASSFGNLAADTQYF,TGTGCCAGCAGCTTTGGGAACCTAGCGGCAGATACGCAGTATTTT
TRBJ2-7,TRBV29-1,few,-,CSVLGGTGLGEQYF,TGCAGCGTCTTAGGGGGAACAGGGCTAGGCGAGCAGTACTTC
TRBJ2-5,TRBV10-3,-,-,CAIRRRDKETQYF,TGTGCCATCAGGCGCAGGGATAAAGAGACCCAGTACTTC
TRBJ2-5,TRBV20-1,-,TRBD1,CSANPRTGDETQYF,TGCAGTGCTAACCCCCGGACAGGGGACGAGACCCAGTACTTC
TRBJ2-2,TRBV7-3,-,-,CASSPGLGELFF,TGTGCCAGCAGCCCAGGGCTCGGGGAGCTGTTTTTT
TRBJ2-2,TRBV4-3,many,TRBD2,CASSQGLDRGGELFF,TGCGCCAGCAGCCAGGGACTAGATCGGGGCGGGGAGCTGTTTTTT
TRBJ2-3,TRBV29-1,few,-,CSARQVPDTQYF,TGCAGCGCCCGACAGGTTCCAGATACGCAGTATTTT
TRBJ1-6,TRBV5-6,-,TRBD1,CASSRPGQGLASPLHF,TGTGCCAGCAGCCGGCCGGGACAGGGTTTGGCTTCACCCCTCCACTTT
TRBJ2-7,TRBV7-9,few,-,CASSFYGSTYEQYF,TGTGCCAGCAGCTTTTACGGGAGTACCTACGAGCAGTACTTC
TRBJ2-1,TRBV6-2/TRBV6-3,few,-,CASIETPANEQFF,TGTGCCAGCATCGAGACTCCTGCCAATGAGCAGTTCTTC
TRBJ2-3,TRBV12-3/TRBV12-4,few,-,CASSLGSLDHTQYF,TGTGCCAGCAGTTTAGGTAGCCTCGACCATACGCAGTATTTT
TRBJ1-5,TRBV12-3/TRBV12-4,-,-,CASISGTLNQPQHF,TGTGCCAGCATCTCCGGGACGCTCAATCAGCCCCAGCATTTT
TRBJ2-3,TRBV29-1,few,TRBD2,CSASGRLADTQYF,TGCAGCGCTAGCGGGAGGCTCGCAGATACGCAGTATTTT
TRBJ1-5,TRBV6-5,many,-,CASSTQQNQPQHF,TGTGCCAGCAGTACCCAGCAAAATCAGCCCCAGCATTTT
TRBJ2-1,TRBV6-6,few,TRBD1,CASSYQRTGGGEQFF,TGTGCCAGCAGTTACCAAAGGACAGGGGGCGGTGAGCAGTTCTTC
TRBJ2-7,TRBV3-1,-,-,CASSLQGEQYF,TGTGCCAGCAGCCTTCAGGGAGAGCAGTACTTC
TRBJ2-3,TRBV12-3/TRBV12-4,many,TRBD1,CASSGPIQGVRSGTQYF,TGTGCCAGCAGTGGCCCTATTCAGGGGGTCCGCTCGGGTACGCAGTATTTT
TRBJ1-1,TRBV12-3/TRBV12-4,-,-,CASSWPGRTEAFF,TGTGCCAGCAGTTGGCCAGGGAGGACTGAAGCTTTCTTT
TRBJ2-7,TRBV6-5,few,-,CASSNGAEIKQYF,TGTGCCAGCAGCAACGGAGCGGAAATCAAGCAGTACTTC
TRBJ2-4,TRBV3-1,few,TRBD1,CASSQGGQLAKNIQYF,TGTGCCAGCAGCCAAGGGGGACAGCTAGCCAAAAACATTCAGTACTTC
TRBJ2-7,TRBV19,-,TRBD2,CASSISRGTSYEQYF,TGTGCCAGTAGTATCTCGCGGGGGACCTCCTACGAGCAGTACTTC
TRBJ2-1,TRBV7-8,-,-,CASSPFRSSYNEQFF,TGTGCCAGCAGCCCCTTCAGAAGCTCCTACAATGAGCAGTTCTTC
TRBJ2-3,TRBV20-1,-,TRBD2,CSASSSGSYTDTQYF,TGCAGTGCTTCCTCTAGCGGGAGCTACACAGATACGCAGTATTTT
TRBJ2-5,TRBV20-1,-,TRBD2,CSGGGVLQETQYF,TGCAGTGGTGGGGGGGTACTCCAAGAGACCCAGTACTTC
TRBJ2-7,TRBV7-9,few,-,CASSLYPPPGRTYEQYF,TGTGCCAGCAGCTTATACCCCCCACCAGGACGAACCTACGAGCAGTACTTC
TRBJ2-3,TRBV4-1,few,-,CASSQVGRGSTDTQYF,TGCGCCAGCAGCCAAGTGGGTCGGGGTAGCACAGATACGCAGTATTTT
TRBJ1-1,TRBV7-9,-,-,CASSQGGDTEAFF,TGTGCCAGCAGCCAAGGCGGGGACACTGAAGCTTTCTTT
TRBJ2-1,TRBV12-3/TRBV12-4,-,TRBD2,CASRTSGGAREQFF,TGTGCCAGTAGGACTAGCGGGGGGGCGAGAGAGCAGTTCTTC
TRBJ2-2,TRBV11-3,many,-,CASSLGSPLNTGELFF,TGTGCCAGCAGCCTAGGGTCCCCCCTTAACACCGGGGAGCTGTTTTTT
TRBJ1-5,TRBV20-1,-,-,CSAQILGIGNQPQHF,TGCAGTGCTCAGATTCTGGGCATTGGGAACCAGCCCCAGCATTTT
TRBJ2-1,TRBV20-1,few,TRBD2,CSARSGLGVIDEQFF,TGCAGTGCTAGATCGGGACTAGGAGTCATCGATGAGCAGTTCTTC
TRBJ1-2,TRBV19,-,TRBD1,CASSTPRQGLDYGYTF,TGTGCCAGTAGTACGCCTCGACAGGGGTTGGACTATGGCTACACCTTC
TRBJ2-2,TRBV6-5,few,TRBD2,CASSYLAGGGGTGELFF,TGTGCCAGCAGTTACCTAGCGGGAGGGGGGGGCACCGGGGAGCTGTTTTTT
TRBJ1-2,TRBV24-1,few,-,CATSDGSDYGYTF,TGTGCCACCAGTGACGGATCGGACTATGGCTACACCTTC
TRBJ2-1,TRBV2,-,-,CASSGDWTGDPYF,TGTGCCAGCAGTGGAGATTGGACCGGTGACCCTTATTTC